This TCR beta chain was captured in a study of T cells in Graves' hyperthyroidism and ophthalmopathy. What was amplified from RNA transcripts were TCR beta CDR3 regions. With the HTBI primer set, the TCR CDR3 went through a first round of RT-PCR. TCRdb called the multiplex PCR reads again in MiXCR, with one record for every CDR3 protein. The sample has 500,000 to 600,000 distinct CDR3 sequences; over 45% are singletons. This clonotype was found a few times. As yet, its antigen is unknown. Study results and limitations: Among clonotypes expanded in thyroid above 0.001, most were also found in blood.

This CDR3 region has 10 residues. V lost 4 bases, J lost 6 bases, and 7 bases lay in between. Germline V lookup: CDR1 SQVTM, CDR2 ANQGSEA. V gene TRBV29-1 combines with J gene TRBJ2-7; D uncertain. The sequence was collected from an adult woman with Graves' disease, either hyperthyroidism or ophthalmopathy (not recorded which). Sample: peripheral blood or thyroid tissue (not recorded which). In nucleotides, the CDR3 is TGCAGCGTTGTTGACGGCGAGCAGTACTTC. Protein: CSVVDGEQYF.